This record looks at one T cell receptor beta chain sequence and its context. Its antigen is not identified. The germline V gene encodes CDR1 SGHVS and CDR2 FNYEAQ. The CDR3 length is 14 residues. V lost 5 bases to trimming and J lost 4 bases, with 14 bases between them. These data come from a study of vaccination effects on CD4 cells after COVID-19. Sequencing used immunoSEQ multiplex PCR; TCRdb keeps in-frame clones, though not all of them. This sample has about 16,000 clones, with about 70% found just once. ViraFEST used viral peptide pools to expand antigen-specific CD4+ T cells before sequencing. Researchers isolated CD4+ T cells once 9 to 11 days of culture had elapsed. All study participants received two doses of BNT162b2 or mRNA-1273 vaccine. Supplemented with 9.5 to 10 IU/ml IL-2 and 10 ug/ml peptides, 2 million to 2.5 million PBMC per well were kept in culture.

The chain has TRBV7-6 and TRBJ1-2; no reliable D call. The sample here was CD4+ T cells from PBMCs cultured with HCoV-NL63 spike peptides, taken after COVID-19 vaccination. The receptor's source is a human donor who received a COVID-19 vaccine. The chain's CDR3 is CASSPRGWSYGYTF. As DNA, the CDR3 is TGTGCCAGCAGCCCCCGAGGGTGGAGCTATGGCTACACCTTC.